This T cell receptor beta chain is from a study of T cell repertoires in cytomegalovirus infection. Study as a whole: Both CMV infection and a matching HLA type were indicated by public TCR beta signatures.

Study-wide findings and caveats: Cumulative frequency (of public TCR beta family members) identified carriers of CMV plus the relevant HLA. Ex vivo responses were dominated by HLA-C-restricted CMV-specific TCR beta clonotypes.

V lost 8 bases to trimming and J lost 3 bases, with 15 bases between them. The CDR3 has 14 residues. Germline CDR1 reads LGHNA; CDR2 reads YSLEER. TCRdb passed the reads through MiXCR, listing each CDR3 protein once. The sample holds 40,000 to 50,000 distinct CDR3 sequences, 20% seen once. Concerning this clonotype: Its antigen remains unknown.

This clonotype was obtained from a human donor in good health (CMV status not recorded). Some clones in this sample may be carry-over from other donors' samples. The chain links TRBV4-3 to TRBJ2-3, with a tentative D call TRBD2 (6 bases). Material for sequencing was PBMCs, sequenced either directly or after in vitro stimulation (not recorded which). The CDR3 protein is CASAPGSRTDTQYF. CDR3 nucleotides: TGCGCCAGCGCCCCCGGGAGTCGGACAGATACGCAGTATTTT.